This TCR beta chain was recovered during a study of blood T cell repertoires in COVID-19. Libraries were prepared by immunoSEQ multiplex PCR; TCRdb keeps only in-frame clonotypes and omits some of them. This table holds 350,000 or so clones, nearly 90% found once. The germline V gene encodes CDR1 SGHRS and CDR2 YFSETQ. The CDR3 is made up of 16 amino acids. Trimming removed 4 bases from V and 5 bases from J; junction bases left unmatched: 9. The V gene is TRBV5-1, the J gene TRBJ2-1, with TRBD2 matching over 10 bases. Source material: peripheral blood. This TCR was recovered from a man aged 18 to 29 with active or convalescent COVID-19. For the CDR3, the DNA is TGCGCCAGCAGCCCCCGGGTAGCGGGGGGAGACAATGAGCAGTTCTTC. Translation: CASSPRVAGGDNEQFF.